Included here is one TCR beta chain sequence, with context. Its antigen is still unknown. This sample stems from a study of neoadjuvant anti-PD-1 for oral cavity cancer. Study context: Non-progressing patients received a fourth nivolumab dose near day 43, then surgery on days 50-56.

Overall study results and limits: TCR analyses covered only a few patients per response group.

The CDR3 contains 17 residues. Per germline, CDR1 SGDLS and CDR2 YYNGEE. Between the trimmed V and J ends, which lost 5 bases and 4 bases, there was a span of 21 bases. PBMC libraries mostly used around 510 ng of input genomic DNA, with six replicates per sample. Profiling relied on immunoSEQ multiplex PCR, and the TCRdb table lists in-frame clones only, not all of them. The table lists about 42,000 clones, 60% to 80% of them singletons. The time point is: after neoadjuvant nivolumab, at surgical resection. These oral cavity squamous cell carcinomas were HPV-negative and locally advanced. This sequence joins TRBV9 and TRBJ2-2, with a weak D call TRBD2 (7 bases). The TCR was taken from a person aged 35 to 85 with oral cavity squamous cell carcinoma. The sample consisted of PBMCs, taken after nivolumab (anti-PD-1) treatment. CDR3 nucleotide sequence: TGTGCCAGCAGAGGGGGGGAGGGCCCCGGCATCACCGGGGAGCTGTTTTTT. It translates to CASRGGEGPGITGELFF.